The rows below give T cell receptor beta chains drawn from one sample of a study of memory CD4+ T cells and cytomegalovirus serostatus. Profiling relied on immunoSEQ multiplex PCR, and the TCRdb table lists in-frame clones only, not all of them. Among around 60,000 clones, roughly 80% were seen once, and the ten largest hold 0.88%. Sequenced sample: memory CD4+ T cells from blood. These receptors were taken from an adult in good health and CMV-seronegative. The CDR3 runs from the conserved cysteine through the conserved F or W. A D gene is named only where the DNA matches it firmly. Expanded clones are given a class, and other clones once, few, many or no size at all.

J gene: TRBJ2-7; V gene: TRBV5-1; D gene: TRBD2; clone size: .; CDR3 DNA: TGCGCCAGCAGACCCGGGACTAGCGGCTCCTACGAGCAGTACTTC; CDR3 protein: CASRPGTSGSYEQYF
J gene: TRBJ1-1; V gene: TRBV27; D gene: TRBD1; clone size: .; CDR3 DNA: TGTGCCAGCAGTTATAGGACAGGGCACCCTGAAGCTTTCTTT; CDR3 protein: CASSYRTGHPEAFF
J gene: TRBJ2-3; V gene: TRBV19; D gene: .; clone size: .; CDR3 DNA: TGTGCCAGTAGCGGGCCCGGGGTTACGCAGTATTTT; CDR3 protein: CASSGPGVTQYF
J gene: TRBJ2-1; V gene: TRBV5-1; D gene: TRBD2; clone size: .; CDR3 DNA: TGCGCCAGCAGCTTGGGGGGGGGAAGTAATGAGCAGTTCTTC; CDR3 protein: CASSLGGGSNEQFF
J gene: TRBJ2-1; V gene: TRBV28; D gene: .; clone size: once; CDR3 DNA: TGTGCCAGCAGTCGGAACAATGAGCAGTTCTTC; CDR3 protein: CASSRNNEQFF
J gene: TRBJ2-7; V gene: TRBV18; D gene: .; clone size: .; CDR3 DNA: TGTGCCAGCTCCTCCAGCCGGTTTGAGGGCGAGCAGTACTTC; CDR3 protein: CASSSSRFEGEQYF
J gene: TRBJ1-2; V gene: TRBV5-1; D gene: .; clone size: .; CDR3 DNA: TGCGCCAGCAGCTTGTTAGAGGGGGACTATGGCTACACCTTC; CDR3 protein: CASSLLEGDYGYTF
J gene: TRBJ2-7; V gene: TRBV2; D gene: .; clone size: .; CDR3 DNA: TGTGCCAGCAGTGATCGGGGTGGGGCAGTCTACGAGCAGTACTTC; CDR3 protein: CASSDRGGAVYEQYF
J gene: TRBJ2-1; V gene: TRBV27; D gene: TRBD1; clone size: .; CDR3 DNA: TGTGCCAGCAGTTTATCGCTACAGGGGGCGCGAAATGAGCAGTTCTTC; CDR3 protein: CASSLSLQGARNEQFF
J gene: TRBJ2-7; V gene: TRBV5-1; D gene: TRBD2; clone size: .; CDR3 DNA: TGCGCCAGCAGCTTGGAGCCCTCGGGAGGGAGCTCCGAGCAGTACTTC; CDR3 protein: CASSLEPSGGSSEQYF
J gene: TRBJ1-1; V gene: TRBV6-1; D gene: .; clone size: .; CDR3 DNA: TGTGCCAGCAGGAAATCTCAGAACACTGAAGCTTTCTTT; CDR3 protein: CASRKSQNTEAFF
J gene: TRBJ1-2; V gene: TRBV27; D gene: TRBD1; clone size: few; CDR3 DNA: TGTGCCAGCAGCCTACAGGGGTATGGCTACACCTTC; CDR3 protein: CASSLQGYGYTF
J gene: TRBJ2-1; V gene: TRBV2; D gene: TRBD1; clone size: once; CDR3 DNA: TGTGCCAGCAGTCGGGACAGCTACAATGAGCAGTTCTTC; CDR3 protein: CASSRDSYNEQFF
J gene: TRBJ1-5; V gene: TRBV20-1; D gene: .; clone size: .; CDR3 DNA: TGCAGTGCTACCTCCGGAGGGCCCCAGCATTTT; CDR3 protein: CSATSGGPQHF
J gene: TRBJ2-7; V gene: TRBV18; D gene: .; clone size: .; CDR3 DNA: TGTGCCAGCTCACCAGGGTTGGCCAATGGCGAGCAGTACTTC; CDR3 protein: CASSPGLANGEQYF
J gene: TRBJ1-2; V gene: TRBV29-1; D gene: .; clone size: .; CDR3 DNA: TGCAGCGCTGGACAGCAGACTAACTATGGCTACACCTTC; CDR3 protein: CSAGQQTNYGYTF
J gene: TRBJ2-2; V gene: TRBV7-6; D gene: .; clone size: few; CDR3 DNA: TGTGCCAGCAGCTTAGCGCCGGCAACGAACACCGGGGAGCTGTTTTTT; CDR3 protein: CASSLAPATNTGELFF
J gene: TRBJ2-3; V gene: TRBV6-4; D gene: TRBD2; clone size: .; CDR3 DNA: TGTGCCAGCAGCCAACAAGGACTAGCTCCAGATACGCAGTATTTT; CDR3 protein: CASSQQGLAPDTQYF
J gene: TRBJ2-3; V gene: TRBV5-1; D gene: TRBD1; clone size: .; CDR3 DNA: TGCGCCAGCAGCTTGGGGGCAGGGGGAGATACGCAGTATTTT; CDR3 protein: CASSLGAGGDTQYF
J gene: TRBJ1-2; V gene: TRBV18; D gene: TRBD1; clone size: .; CDR3 DNA: TGTGCCAGCTCACGCGAACAACAGGGGTGGAGTGGCTACACCTTC; CDR3 protein: CASSREQQGWSGYTF
J gene: TRBJ1-1; V gene: TRBV2; D gene: .; clone size: .; CDR3 DNA: TGTGCCAGCAGTGATCGGTCGCAGGTCGGTGAAGCTTTCTTT; CDR3 protein: CASSDRSQVGEAFF
J gene: TRBJ2-5; V gene: TRBV18; D gene: .; clone size: .; CDR3 DNA: TGTGCCAGCTCACTGAGACTAGATGCGAAAGAGACCCAGTACTTC; CDR3 protein: CASSLRLDAKETQYF
J gene: TRBJ2-5; V gene: TRBV19; D gene: .; clone size: .; CDR3 DNA: TGTGCCAGTAGAAGGCTGGGCCACCAAGAGACCCAGTACTTC; CDR3 protein: CASRRLGHQETQYF
J gene: TRBJ2-7; V gene: TRBV27; D gene: TRBD1; clone size: .; CDR3 DNA: TGTGCCAGGGCGGGACAGGGGGTTAAATGCTCCTACGAGCAGTACTTC; CDR3 protein: CARAGQGVKCSYEQYF
J gene: TRBJ2-7; V gene: TRBV4-2; D gene: TRBD2; clone size: .; CDR3 DNA: TGTGCCAGCAGCCCTAGACTAGCGGGACCCCTCTCCTACGAGCAGTACTTC; CDR3 protein: CASSPRLAGPLSYEQYF
J gene: TRBJ2-7; V gene: TRBV2; D gene: TRBD1; clone size: once; CDR3 DNA: TGTGCCAGCAATCTACAGGGGTCCCCCTCCTACGAGCAGTACTTC; CDR3 protein: CASNLQGSPSYEQYF
J gene: TRBJ2-7; V gene: TRBV25-1; D gene: .; clone size: .; CDR3 DNA: TGTGCCAGCCAGCTCGTTTACGAGCAGTACTTC; CDR3 protein: CASQLVYEQYF
J gene: TRBJ1-5; V gene: TRBV19; D gene: TRBD1; clone size: few; CDR3 DNA: TGTGCCAGTAGTTTGGTAGGGACAGTAGAACAGCCCCAGCATTTT; CDR3 protein: CASSLVGTVEQPQHF
J gene: TRBJ1-1; V gene: TRBV4-1; D gene: TRBD1; clone size: .; CDR3 DNA: TGCGCCAGCAGCGTGCGGACAGGGAGTGGCACTGAAGCTTTCTTT; CDR3 protein: CASSVRTGSGTEAFF
J gene: TRBJ1-1; V gene: TRBV6-4; D gene: .; clone size: few; CDR3 DNA: TGTGCCAGCAGTGAAGGACATGGGATGAACACTGAAGCTTTCTTT; CDR3 protein: CASSEGHGMNTEAFF
J gene: TRBJ1-2; V gene: TRBV6-1; D gene: .; clone size: .; CDR3 DNA: TGTGCCAGCAGTGAACCCGTGTTCGTGCGAAATCTTAACTATGGCTACACCTTC; CDR3 protein: CASSEPVFVRNLNYGYTF
J gene: TRBJ2-3; V gene: TRBV28; D gene: TRBD2; clone size: few; CDR3 DNA: TGTGCCAGCAGTCTCTGGACTAGCCGCGGAGATACGCAGTATTTT; CDR3 protein: CASSLWTSRGDTQYF
J gene: TRBJ1-2; V gene: TRBV14; D gene: .; clone size: .; CDR3 DNA: TGTGCCAGCAGCCACGGCCACGCGAGGTCCTATGGCTACACCTTC; CDR3 protein: CASSHGHARSYGYTF
J gene: TRBJ2-7; V gene: TRBV6-1; D gene: .; clone size: .; CDR3 DNA: TGTGCCAGCAGTGAGTCGGGAACCTACGAGCAGTACTTC; CDR3 protein: CASSESGTYEQYF
J gene: TRBJ1-2; V gene: TRBV5-4; D gene: .; clone size: once; CDR3 DNA: TGTGCCAGCAGCTTGGCGTGGAGGCAAGGAGCTAACTATGGCTACACCTTC; CDR3 protein: CASSLAWRQGANYGYTF
J gene: TRBJ2-7; V gene: TRBV10-3; D gene: TRBD1; clone size: .; CDR3 DNA: TGTGCCATCAGTCAACAGGGGGGTGCCTACGAGCAGTACTTC; CDR3 protein: CAISQQGGAYEQYF